This T cell receptor (beta chain) was captured by sequencing in a study of blood T cell repertoires in COVID-19 (dated by TCRdb to 2019 to 2021). About the full investigation: Collaborator samples came from the United States, Italy and Spain and covered acute and convalescent phases of COVID-19. Sample metadata almost always included a de-identified subject ID, COVID-19 status, age in years and sex. HLA class I and class II types, where available, came from metadata supplied by the sample provider rather than from assay-based typing. Subjects who had been exposed to COVID-19, were actively infected with it, or had recovered from it provided the deeply sampled blood TCRbeta repertoires that made up the dataset. The repertoires were released in a freely available public database intended as a resource for research on the immune response to SARS-CoV-2. The material from the prospective study consisted of cDNA or gDNA derived from T cells, B-cell-depleted T cells, or PBMCs. Samples were obtained from the ongoing ImmuneRACE study (first 160 participants) and from 1,200 or so subjects provided by 6 global collaborators. Results and caveats for the whole study, not just this receptor: The amount of clinical and demographic metadata varied by source and participant and was provided uncurated.

The immunoSEQ Assay, a bias-controlled multiplex PCR, was used to amplify TCRbeta CDR3 regions from genomic DNA. The paper's data handling went like this. The number of nucleated cells in each sample was estimated by amplification of reference gene primers within the assay. To quantify the absolute abundance of each unique TCRbeta CDR3 rearrangement, sequence reads were collapsed and filtered. For each sample, productive Simpson clonality was calculated as the square root of Simpson's diversity index over productive rearrangements. Imported from immuneACCESS, the table was reduced by TCRdb to in-frame sequences with V and J called. These copies leave out some clones; in studies compared against another copy, an unresolved V gene accounts for under half, and the cause of the remainder is not known. V, J and clone size derive from that table, while D and trimming were established from the DNA sequence. The sample yields some 78,000 clones; around 89% were counted once. Together, the top ten hold approximately 4% of the sample.

The collaborating institutions used their own protocols to collect whole blood in K2EDTA tubes. Collaborator samples were shipped for TCRbeta analysis as frozen whole blood, isolated PBMCs, or DNA extracted from either sample type. About this clone: Its target antigen remains unknown. Base qualities were left out, and no much larger clone turns up one base away.

CDR1 and CDR2 are read off the germline V gene as SQVTM and ANQGSEA. Between the V and J ends, shortened by 6 bases and 2 bases respectively, the junction contains 11 bases. Inclusive of the bounding cysteine and phenylalanine, the CDR3 is 12 residues long. Solely the CDR3 DNA is kept, with 36 bases framed from the first base. The receptor's source is a woman at least 80 years old with active or convalescent COVID-19. Input material: peripheral blood. The V and J genes are TRBV29-1 and TRBJ2-7, and possibly TRBD2, on 6 matching bases. The CDR3: CSVAAGTYEQYF. In nucleotides, the sequence is TGCAGCGTCGCCGCGGGGACCTACGAGCAGTACTTC.